This T cell receptor (beta chain) was profiled in a study of OX40 agonist ivuxolimab in advanced cancers. Produced via immunoSEQ multiplex PCR; TCRdb's table is partial and in-frame only. The table lists over 30,000 clones, 80% to 95% of them singletons. Germline lookup yields CDR1 MNHNY and CDR2 SVGAGI (reference sequence). The CDR3 is 16 amino acids. V was pared by 0 bases and J by 5 bases, with 16 bases between. Sample: CD4+ or CD8+ T cells sorted from blood, taken in a trial of the OX40 agonist ivuxolimab. The chain combines TRBV6-6 with TRBJ2-5; weak D call: TRBD2 (6 bases). The sequence was collected from an adult with an advanced solid tumor such as melanoma, head and neck, liver or kidney cancer. The CDR3 spells CASSYSWGVDGETQYF. Written as DNA, the CDR3 is TGTGCCAGCAGTTACTCCTGGGGGGTGGACGGGGAGACCCAGTACTTC.